This T cell receptor (beta chain) was captured in a study of blood T cell repertoires in COVID-19. Original data processing: Amplification of reference gene primers provided the estimated nucleated cell counts. Generated by immunoSEQ multiplex PCR, the TCRdb table keeps only in-frame clones and is missing some. Clone size and V and J calls were adopted from that table, with D and trimming inferred from the DNA. The sample lists fewer than 200,000 clones; approximately 84% were seen once. The CDR3 extends over 17 amino acids. Looked up from germline, CDR1 is MGHRA and CDR2 is YSYEKL. After removal of 0 bases from V and 4 bases from J, the junction contained 3 bases not matched to a gene.

Sample: peripheral blood. The origin of this receptor is a woman aged 80 or older with COVID-19, enrolled during active disease. The chain recombines TRBV4-1 with TRBJ1-6; 10 positions agree with TRBD1. As DNA, the CDR3 is TGCGCCAGCAGCCAAGACCGGACAGGGGGTTATAATTCACCCCTCCACTTT. Its translation is CASSQDRTGGYNSPLHF.